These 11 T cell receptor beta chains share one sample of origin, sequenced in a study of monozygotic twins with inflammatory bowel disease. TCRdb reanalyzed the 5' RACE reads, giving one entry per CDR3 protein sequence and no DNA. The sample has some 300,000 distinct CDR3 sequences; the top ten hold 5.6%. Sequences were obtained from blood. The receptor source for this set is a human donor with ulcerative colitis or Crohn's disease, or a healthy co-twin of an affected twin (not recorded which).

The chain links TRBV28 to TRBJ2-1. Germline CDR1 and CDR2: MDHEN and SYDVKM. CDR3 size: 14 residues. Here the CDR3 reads CASRRSSSYNEQFF. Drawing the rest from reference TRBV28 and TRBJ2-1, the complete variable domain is DVKVTQSSRYLVKRTGEKVFLECVQDMDHENMFWYRQDPGLGLRLIYFSYDVKMKEKGDIPEGYSVSREKKERFSLILESASTNQTSMYLCASRRSSSYNEQFFGPGTRLTVL.

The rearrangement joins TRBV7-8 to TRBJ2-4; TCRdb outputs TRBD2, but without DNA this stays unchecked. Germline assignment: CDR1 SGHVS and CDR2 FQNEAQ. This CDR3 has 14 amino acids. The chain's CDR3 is CASSFLAGINIQYF.

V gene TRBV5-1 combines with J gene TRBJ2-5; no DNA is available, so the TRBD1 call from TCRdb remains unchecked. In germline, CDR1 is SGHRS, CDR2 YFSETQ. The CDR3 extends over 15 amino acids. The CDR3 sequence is CASGTDGSPRETQYF.

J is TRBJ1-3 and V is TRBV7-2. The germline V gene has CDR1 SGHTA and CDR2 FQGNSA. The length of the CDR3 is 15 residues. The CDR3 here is CASSGQLSSGNTIYF.

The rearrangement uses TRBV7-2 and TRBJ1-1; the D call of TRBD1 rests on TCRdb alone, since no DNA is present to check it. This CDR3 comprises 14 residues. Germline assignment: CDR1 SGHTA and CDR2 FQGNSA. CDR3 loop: CAVKGRGGDTEAFF.

This CDR3 is CASSLGRYITNQPQHF. The chain combines TRBV7-8 with TRBJ1-5. Germline CDR1 and CDR2: SGHVS and FQNEAQ. The length of the CDR3 is 16 residues. Supplemented by reference TRBV7-8 and TRBJ1-5, the full variable domain reads GAGVSQSPRYKVAKRGQDVALRCDPISGHVSLFWYQQALGQGPEFLTYFQNEAQLDKSGLPSDRFFAERPEGSVSTLKIQRTQQEDSAVYLCASSLGRYITNQPQHFGDGTRLSIL.

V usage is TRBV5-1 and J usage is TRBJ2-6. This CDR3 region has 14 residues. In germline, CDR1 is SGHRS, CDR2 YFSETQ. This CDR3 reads CASSDITGANVLTF.

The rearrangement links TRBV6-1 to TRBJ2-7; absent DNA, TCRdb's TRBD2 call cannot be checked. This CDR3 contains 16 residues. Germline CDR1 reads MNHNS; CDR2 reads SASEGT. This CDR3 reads CASSENGGAVTYEQYF.

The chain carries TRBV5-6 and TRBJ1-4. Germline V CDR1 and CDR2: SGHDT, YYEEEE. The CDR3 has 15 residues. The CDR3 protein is CASSVDRRTNEKLFF.

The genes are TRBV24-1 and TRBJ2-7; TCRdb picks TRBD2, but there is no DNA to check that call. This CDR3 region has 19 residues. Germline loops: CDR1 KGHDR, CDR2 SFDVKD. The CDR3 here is CATSESSTVYSGGAYEQYF.

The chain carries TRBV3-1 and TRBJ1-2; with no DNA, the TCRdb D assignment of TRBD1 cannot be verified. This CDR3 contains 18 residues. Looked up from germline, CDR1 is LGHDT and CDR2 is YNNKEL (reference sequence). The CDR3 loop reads CASSQPSLQGSFKDGYTF.